This is a list of T cell receptor beta chains from one sample in a study of cytomegalovirus exposure and HLA in healthy donors. Clones were sequenced by immunoSEQ multiplex PCR, and TCRdb holds only the in-frame ones, with some missing. The table lists roughly 260,000 clones, about 90% of them singletons, with under 0.4% in the top ten. Input material: PBMCs. The receptors derive from a woman younger than 35 in good health and CMV-seronegative. Each CDR3 is given with its conserved first and last residue. The D gene is left open where the match is weak. Clone size appears in some rows only: once, few, many, or a class for an expanded clone.

v_gene,d_gene,abundance,j_gene,CDR3nt,CDR3aa
TRBV10-1,TRBD2,NA,TRBJ2-1,TGCGCCAGCAGTGATGCTAGCGGGGGCTATGAGCAGTTCTTC,CASSDASGGYEQFF
TRBV19,TRBD1,NA,TRBJ1-5,TGTGCCAGTAGTACGGACAGGGCCAGTCAGCCCCAGCATTTT,CASSTDRASQPQHF
TRBV7-2,TRBD1,NA,TRBJ1-5,TGTGCCAGCAGCTCCGGGACAGGCAATCAGCCCCAGCATTTT,CASSSGTGNQPQHF
TRBV4-2,NA,NA,TRBJ2-2,TGTGCCAGCAGCCCGGAGGAGAACACCGGGGAGCTGTTTTTT,CASSPEENTGELFF
TRBV28,NA,NA,TRBJ2-5,TGTGCCAGCAGTTTACATACAGGGACAGAGACCCAGTACTTC,CASSLHTGTETQYF
TRBV28,NA,few,TRBJ1-6,TGTGCCAGCAGTAGGAGCGAGGGTTGGGGGGTTTTCAATTCACCCCTCCACTTT,CASSRSEGWGVFNSPLHF
TRBV6-4,NA,NA,TRBJ1-5,TGTGCCAGTGTACCTCGGGGGGGGGTTCTGGATGCAAATCAGCCCCAGCATTTT,CASVPRGGVLDANQPQHF
TRBV29-1,NA,NA,TRBJ2-7,TGCAGCGTTGAATGGCAACGGGGGTCGGGCGAGCAGTACTTC,CSVEWQRGSGEQYF
TRBV30,NA,NA,TRBJ1-5,TGTGCCTGGAGCGGTGTGGCGACACAGCCCCAGCATTTT,CAWSGVATQPQHF
TRBV5-1,TRBD2,NA,TRBJ2-2,TGCGCCAGCAGCTCAGGGACTAGAACCTACACCGGGGAGCTGTTTTTT,CASSSGTRTYTGELFF
TRBV10-3,NA,NA,TRBJ1-5,TGTGCCATCAGTGTGGGAGGGGCTGGGAGCAATCAGCCCCAGCATTTT,CAISVGGAGSNQPQHF
TRBV7-9,TRBD1,NA,TRBJ2-1,TGTGCCAGCAGTTCGGGACAGGGTTCCTACAATGAGCAGTTCTTC,CASSSGQGSYNEQFF
TRBV7-6,NA,NA,TRBJ1-3,TGTGCCAGCAGCTTGGGGTCAGGGGTTTCCACTGGAAACACCATATATTTT,CASSLGSGVSTGNTIYF
TRBV2,TRBD2,NA,TRBJ2-5,TGTGCCAGCAATTGGTTGAGCGGGGGTTCACGAGAGACCCAGTACTTC,CASNWLSGGSRETQYF
TRBV5-1,TRBD1,NA,TRBJ2-2,TGCGCCAGCAGCCCCGGACAGGATTCAAGATACGCCGGGGAGCTGTTTTTT,CASSPGQDSRYAGELFF
TRBV4-3,TRBD1,NA,TRBJ1-2,TGCGCCAGCAGCCAAGTTTTCTGGGACAGGGCGTATGGCTACACCTTC,CASSQVFWDRAYGYTF
TRBV7-9,NA,once,TRBJ1-6,TGTGCCAGCAGCTGGCCCGACGGGGATTCACCCCTCCACTTT,CASSWPDGDSPLHF
TRBV7-2,TRBD1,many,TRBJ2-7,TGTGCCACCTCCCGGGACAGCCCCTACGAGCAGTACTTC,CATSRDSPYEQYF
TRBV7-2,NA,once,TRBJ1-1,TGTGCCAGCAGCTCCGAGGGGGTACGGACTGAAGCTTTCTTT,CASSSEGVRTEAFF
TRBV11-2,TRBD1,NA,TRBJ1-2,TGTGCCAGCAGCACGTCCGGGACAGGGATCCTTGGCTACACCTTC,CASSTSGTGILGYTF
TRBV28,TRBD2,NA,TRBJ2-7,TGTGCCAGCAGTAGTACTAGCGGCGAGCAGTACTTC,CASSSTSGEQYF
TRBV2,TRBD1,NA,TRBJ1-2,TGTGCCAGCAGTCCGGACAGGGAGGACTATGGCTACACCTTC,CASSPDREDYGYTF
TRBV11-1,NA,NA,TRBJ1-1,TGTGCCAGCAGCTTAACGCGGGCCGCTGAAGCTTTCTTT,CASSLTRAAEAFF
TRBV2,NA,NA,TRBJ2-6,TGTGCCAGCAGTGCCCAGATTTTCCACTCTGGGGCCAACGTCCTGACTTTC,CASSAQIFHSGANVLTF
TRBV12-5,TRBD2,NA,TRBJ2-1,TGTGCTAGTGGTTTAAGACTTGCGGGGGGGCCGGACAATGAGCAGTTCTTC,CASGLRLAGGPDNEQFF
TRBV5-6,TRBD2,NA,TRBJ2-1,TGTGCCAGCAGCCCATCTGGACTAGCGGGGGGGAATGAGCAGTTCTTC,CASSPSGLAGGNEQFF
TRBV4-3,NA,once,TRBJ2-7,TGCGCCAGCAGCCAAGGAGAGGGCGGGTACGAGCAGTACTTC,CASSQGEGGYEQYF
TRBV9,NA,NA,TRBJ2-5,TGTGCCAGCAGCGGAGCTCAAGAGACCCAGTACTTC,CASSGAQETQYF
TRBV28,TRBD1,NA,TRBJ1-4,TGTGCCAGCAGGCCTGCGACAGGGGGCCCAGTGGCGAAACTGTTTTTT,CASRPATGGPVAKLFF
TRBV10-3,TRBD1,few,TRBJ1-2,TGTGCCATCAGGGACAGGGATAACTATGGCTACACCTTC,CAIRDRDNYGYTF
TRBV11-2,TRBD1,NA,TRBJ1-2,TGTGCCAGCAGCTTAGCGGTCGGGACAGAGGATGGCTACACCTTC,CASSLAVGTEDGYTF
TRBV6-1,TRBD1,NA,TRBJ1-5,TGTGCCAGCAGTGTATTAGGACAGGGAAGCAATCAGCCCCAGCATTTT,CASSVLGQGSNQPQHF
TRBV21-1,NA,NA,TRBJ1-2,TGTGCCAGCAGCCGCGGGGCTGGCTACACCTTC,CASSRGAGYTF
TRBV27,TRBD1,once,TRBJ2-1,TGTGCCAGCAGTCGACCGGGACAGGTGTTGATCTTC,CASSRPGQVLIF
TRBV4-1,NA,NA,TRBJ2-2,TGCGCCAGCAGCCAAGTTCTGGGAGGCGGGGAGCTGTTTTTT,CASSQVLGGGELFF
TRBV6-5,NA,NA,TRBJ2-7,TGTGCCAGCAGGCACCCGACAGGTTCCTACGAGCAGTACTTC,CASRHPTGSYEQYF
TRBV5-4,NA,NA,TRBJ2-1,TGTGCCAGCAGCTTGGGAGGAAATGAGCAGTTCTTC,CASSLGGNEQFF
TRBV2,TRBD1,NA,TRBJ1-2,TGTGCCAGCAGTGACGACAGGGGGGACGGCTACACCTTC,CASSDDRGDGYTF
TRBV7-3,NA,NA,TRBJ2-1,TGTGCCAGCAGCGTGGATAGTAGGGGCAATGAGCAGTTCTTC,CASSVDSRGNEQFF
TRBV6-1,NA,NA,TRBJ2-3,TGTGCCAGCAGTGAAGTTGCGGGGCGCGATACGCAGTATTTT,CASSEVAGRDTQYF
TRBV7-2,NA,NA,TRBJ1-1,TGTGCCAGCAGCTCCGGACAGCCTTGGATGAACACTGAAGCTTTCTTT,CASSSGQPWMNTEAFF